This T cell receptor beta chain was sequenced during a study of Ad26.COV2.S vaccination and SARS-CoV-2 variants. About the research overall: The trial was COV1001 and the donor's arm was Ad26.COV2.S. Ad26.COV2.S was injected intramuscularly once or twice, 56 days apart. Study findings and constraints: Vaccinees reportedly had broad spike-specific CD8+ and CD4+ T cell responses.

Method: immunoSEQ multiplex PCR; TCRdb's copy keeps in-frame clones and lacks some. The data show more than 400,000 clones, with 92% seen just once and roughly 1.7% held by the top ten. Noted treatment: roughly 19 received Ad26.COV2.S at low or high dose, single or two shots; a few received placebo; per-sample allocation not given. The samples date from day 63 after the first vaccine or placebo injection. The CDR3 spans 13 residues. The V gene's germline CDR1 is LNHDA and CDR2 SQIVND (reference sequence). V gave up 8 bases and J gave up 6 bases, with 16 bases separating them. Concerning this clone: What it binds is unknown.

The receptor was isolated from a person between 18 and 65 years old who received the Ad26.COV2.S COVID-19 vaccine or a placebo. The source material was peripheral blood, sampled in a trial of Ad26.COV2.S vaccine versus placebo. The chain combines TRBV19 with TRBJ1-2, with D possibly TRBD1 on 6 matching bases. Here the CDR3 DNA reads TGTGCCAGTCGGGCAGGGGTCGGCGATGGCTACACCTTC. Translating it yields CASRAGVGDGYTF.